The clone carrying this TCR beta chain appeared a single time. Its specificity is unknown. This record belongs to a study of blood T cells in healthy people across ages. Study results and caveats: Roughly linear age-related decline in beta diversity appeared, significant by age around 42. A greater number of naive CD4+ cells and higher diversity distinguished long-lived donors from aged donors. Estimated diversity across one million T cells was deemed an underestimate.

Every sample gave at least 5 micrograms of total RNA when it was extracted. The authors ran a second PCR of roughly 6 to 12 cycles using a sample-barcoded 5' primer and a J-beta primer mix. MiXCR was run by TCRdb on the 5' RACE reads, yielding one entry per CDR3 protein. The data hold around 1,100,000 distinct CDR3 sequences, with less than 45% observed a single time. The CDR3 extends over 15 amino acids. Trimming took off 2 bases at V and 11 bases at J, with 21 bases between the two ends. Germline assignment: CDR1 MNHNY and CDR2 SVGAGI (reference sequence). The chain carries TRBV6-6 and TRBJ2-5, with D perhaps TRBD1 (6 bases). The specimen sequenced was blood. The clonotype comes from a man between 18 and 35 years old in good health. The CDR3 is CASSYAGAAYNEQYF. CDR3 bases: TGTGCCAGCAGTTACGCAGGGGCCGCCTACAATGAGCAGTACTTC.